This T cell receptor beta chain was obtained from a study of long-term antiretroviral therapy in people with HIV (dated by TCRdb to 2021 to 2024). Regarding the research as a whole: The earliest samples were collected approximately a decade before the 2015 WHO recommendation for immediate ART, a period when ART was typically delayed until CD4 counts fell. Of the roughly 30 participants with HIV, 10 to 11 were female. A total of roughly 200 cryopreserved PBMC samples came from 25 to 35 adults with confirmed HIV infection and were collected serially over a mean of around 6 years (range 1-12). A retrospective serial study tested whether changes in peripheral blood TRB repertoire composition and diversity were associated with ART initiation and durable HIV suppression. No cross-contamination during QIAcube processing turned up in test extractions that ran a monoclonal T-cell line alongside around 34 polyclonal samples.

Comment on this clone: The antigen it recognizes is unknown. Per-nucleotide qualities are absent, and no much larger clonotype sits a single base away.

From the cysteine through the phenylalanine, the CDR3 covers 14 amino acids. Only CDR3 DNA is held: 42 bases, read in frame from base 1. A distance of 10 bases separates the germline ends of V and J, which lose 4 bases and 2 bases respectively. Via the germline V gene, CDR1 is SGHRS and CDR2 YFSETQ. The full study reports these points: Because cell numbers in pre-ART samples were limited, unsorted PBMC were profiled instead of sorted CD4+ and CD8+ T cells. Inferences about post-ART repertoire changes were limited because no data were available on ART adherence, viral resistance or therapy changes. The samples span the years 2004 to 2017, and the ART regimens used may be less effective than current regimens. Expanded TRB clones identified before ART initiation dominated the repertoire at all time points, although this dominance fluctuated and declined in many PLHIV after ART. HIV repertoires had narrower CDR3 length ranges than controls, and the network structure suggested an antigen-experienced repertoire that shifted only slightly toward naive after ART. Starting ART was linked to a significant rise in TRB diversity, yet even with long-term ART the diversity remained significantly lower than in transplant donor controls. Limited PBMC availability meant only the TCR beta chain was sequenced, without alpha chain pairing.

To be included, a participant needed at least one PBMC sample from before ART initiation plus at least two post-ART samples. Every participant with HIV received treatment in the United States of America. Cryopreserved samples of about 0.95-11 million PBMC were thawed and washed before DNA extraction. At the time of the earliest PBMC sample, participants with HIV were aged between roughly 23 and 60 years. PBMC samples were contributed by each participant from 1-4 timepoints before ART initiation and 2-8 timepoints after ART initiation, with a median of 7 samples. For every participant, serial HIV viral load, CD4+ T-cell count, ART history and demographic data were obtained. Genomic DNA was extracted from unsorted PBMC with a Qiagen kit on a QIAcube, processed in batches of 12 samples. Sequencing of the TRB variable region was done with the immunoSEQ hsTCRB v3.0 assay at survey level resolution. The target sequencing depth for TRB was about 40,000-50,000 T-cell genomes per sample. An Illumina MiSeq with a v3 150-cycle kit was used to sequence the pooled TRB libraries. Regarding the original processing steps: Repertoire analysis ran in R within a reproducible Nextflow workflow covering QC, data transformation and analysis. LymphoSeq2, an R package for AIRR-Seq data exploration, was used to implement custom analyses. A handful of samples that produced fewer than 5000 total TRB sequences were removed, so 150 to 200 HIV repertoires were analyzed. Among the 180 or so HIV repertoires that were kept, 59 were collected before ART initiation and 120 to 140 were collected after ART initiation. Repertoires were downsampled to 5000 TRB nucleotide sequences, and summary statistics were averaged over 100 downsampling iterations. Only TRB sequences with CDR3 regions of at least seven amino acids were retained for analysis. A Shannon entropy-derived clonality score and the Gini coefficient were used to measure diversity. In repertoire networks, the top 5000 CDR3 amino acid sequences were linked whenever an edit distance of one separated two sequences. GLIPH2 predicted antigen specificity groups and MHC restriction for TRB CDR3 amino acid sequences. Known CMV, EBV, HIV or tissue antigen associations were flagged by matching CDR3 amino acid sequences against VDJdb and McPAS-TCR. Pre-ART, post-ART and control groups were compared with Wilcoxon signed-rank tests and Holm-Bonferroni correction. TCRdb took over this immuneACCESS table, retaining in-frame rearrangements with V and J assigned. Such tables are incomplete; in checked studies, under half of the missing clones stem from an unresolved V gene, and the remainder is unexplained. From that table come the V and J calls and clone size; the DNA was used to work out D and trimming. Counted in this sample were some 35,000 clones; approximately 83% of them appeared once. Clones ranked in the top ten supply roughly a tenth of the sample.

The specimen was unsorted PBMCs, collected 2.2 years after starting antiretroviral therapy. The receptor chain draws on TRBV5-1 and TRBJ2-1, with the D gene not confidently named. The TCR sequence derives from a man aged 18 to 35 with HIV. The CDR3 reads as follows: CASSVSVTYNEQFF. The bases are TGCGCCAGCAGCGTGAGCGTCACCTACAATGAGCAGTTCTTC.